This T cell receptor beta chain was captured in a study of shared clonotypes between healthy human individuals. V lost 3 bases and J lost 4, with 9 bases in between. This CDR3 has 14 amino acids. Germline V lookup: CDR1 SGHTA, CDR2 FQGNSA. Using immunoSEQ multiplex PCR, the repertoire was profiled, and TCRdb retains in-frame clones only, with some absent. The sample shows more than 900,000 clones, about 84% of them seen only once. Material for sequencing was memory CD4+ T cells from PBMCs. Specified subset: CD45RA-negative fraction. This chain connects TRBV7-2 to TRBJ2-2, with D maybe TRBD1 (6 bases). This sequence originates from a man aged 18 to 30 in good health. Some clones in this sample may be carry-over from other donors' samples. This CDR3 is CASSLDSSTGELFF. In DNA, the CDR3 is TGTGCCAGCAGCTTGGACAGTTCCACCGGGGAGCTGTTTTTT.